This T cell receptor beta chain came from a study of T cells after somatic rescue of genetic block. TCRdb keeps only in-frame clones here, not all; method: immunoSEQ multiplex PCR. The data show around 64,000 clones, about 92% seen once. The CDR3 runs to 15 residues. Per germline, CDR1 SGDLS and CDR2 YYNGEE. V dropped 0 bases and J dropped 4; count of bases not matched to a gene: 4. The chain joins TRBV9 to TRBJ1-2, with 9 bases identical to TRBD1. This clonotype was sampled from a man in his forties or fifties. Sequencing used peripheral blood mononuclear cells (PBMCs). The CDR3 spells CASSVVGTGTYGYTF. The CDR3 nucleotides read TGTGCCAGCAGCGTAGTCGGGACAGGGACCTATGGCTACACCTTC. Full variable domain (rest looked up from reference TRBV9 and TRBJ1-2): DSGVTQTPKHLITATGQRVTLRCSPRSGDLSVYWYQQSLDQGLQFLIQYYNGEERAKGNILERFSAQQFPDLHSELNLSSLELGDSALYFCASSVVGTGTYGYTFGSGTRLTVV.